Below are 16 T cell receptor beta chains sequenced from a single sample in a study of cytomegalovirus exposure and HLA in healthy donors. Primers for the PCR totalled 60 Vbeta and 13 Jbeta. Sequencing was performed with immunoSEQ multiplex PCR; in TCRdb, only in-frame clones are kept and a portion is missing. The table shows about 200,000 clones, with 80% to 85% occurring only once. Sequenced: PBMCs. These receptors all stem from a boy between 2 and 10 years old in good health and CMV-seronegative.

The gene calls are TRBV6-6 and TRBJ1-1, with D perhaps matching TRBD1 (5 bases). Germline values: CDR1 MNHNY, CDR2 SVGAGI (reference sequence). Trimming took off 7 bases at V and 4 bases at J, with 13 bases between the two ends. This CDR3 has 13 amino acids. CDR3 in DNA: TGTGCCAGCACACCGACAGAAACCACTGAAGCTTTCTTT. It encodes CASTPTETTEAFF.

V usage is TRBV5-1 and J usage is TRBJ2-2; 10 bases map to TRBD2. After removal of 0 bases from V and 7 bases from J, the junction contained 3 bases not matched to a gene. The CDR3 is 15 residues long. Germline V lookup: CDR1 SGHRS, CDR2 YFSETQ. The CDR3 loop reads CASSLAGLADGELFF. The CDR3 bases are TGCGCCAGCAGCTTGGCCGGACTAGCGGACGGGGAGCTGTTTTTT.

V usage is TRBV5-1 and J usage is TRBJ1-1, with a tentative D call TRBD1 (6 bases). Between the trimmed V and J ends, which lost 4 bases and 5 bases, there was a span of 12 bases. This CDR3 has 13 amino acids. Germline V CDR1 and CDR2: SGHRS, YFSETQ. DNA of the CDR3: TGCGCCAGCAGCCCCTCGCAGGGGACTGAAGCTTTCTTT. Its translation: CASSPSQGTEAFF.

The chain uses TRBV27 and TRBJ1-2; tentatively, D is TRBD1 (6 bases). Germline V gene lookup returns CDR1 MNHEY and CDR2 SMNVEV (reference sequence). This CDR3 comprises 14 residues. The ends were cut back, 5 bases at V and 4 bases at J, with 14 bases in the middle. The CDR3 spells CASSDAGAAYGYTF. For the CDR3, the DNA is TGTGCCAGCAGTGACGCGGGGGCGGCCTATGGCTACACCTTC.

This clone was seen just once. V usage is TRBV13 and J usage is TRBJ2-7; possible D gene TRBD2, 6 bases. The V end lost 5 bases, the J end lost 6 bases, and 11 bases lay between the germline ends. CDR3 length: 12 amino acids. The germline V gene has CDR1 PRHDT and CDR2 FYEKMQ (reference sequence). DNA for the CDR3: TGTGCCAGCAGCGGCCAGGAGGGCGAGCAGTACTTC. Translation gives CASSGQEGEQYF.

The V gene is TRBV11-2, the J gene TRBJ1-1; possibly TRBD1 for D (5 bases). V dropped 1 base and J dropped 12 bases, with 12 bases sitting between them. In germline, CDR1 is SGHAT, CDR2 FQNNGV. CDR3 length equals 12 residues. The CDR3 DNA is TGTGCCAGCAGCTTAGTCCAGGGTAAGACTTTCTTT. This gives the protein CASSLVQGKTFF.

In this sample, this clone turned up a few times. The same CDR3 is also encoded by other DNA sequences in this sample. The chain joins TRBV6-5 to TRBJ1-3, with D perhaps TRBD1 (6 bases). Germline V gives CDR1 MNHEY, CDR2 SVGAGI. Trimming left V 6 bases short and J 0 bases short, with 9 bases between. The CDR3 is 14 residues long. As DNA, the CDR3 is TGTGCCAGCAGGGACAGTTCCTCTGGAAACACCATATATTTT. Amino acids: CASRDSSSGNTIYF.

The V call is TRBV11-3, the J call TRBJ2-3, with 10 bases lining up with TRBD2. The germline V gene has CDR1 SGHNT and CDR2 YENEEA. V was pared by 0 bases and J by 9 bases, with 6 bases of the junction left unmatched. The CDR3 has 15 residues. This chain's CDR3 is CASSLDPRAGGTQYF. The CDR3 DNA reads TGTGCCAGCAGCTTAGACCCGCGAGCGGGGGGGACGCAGTATTTT. Full variable domain (remainder filled in from reference TRBV11-3 and TRBJ2-3): EAGVVQSPRYKIIEKKQPVAFWCNPISGHNTLYWYLQNLGQGPELLIRYENEEAVDDSQLPKDRFSAERLKGVDSTLKIQPAELGDSAVYLCASSLDPRAGGTQYFGPGTRLTVL.

The genes are TRBV27 and TRBJ1-4, with a weak D call TRBD1 (5 bases). Germline V gene data show CDR1 as MNHEY and CDR2 as SMNVEV (reference sequence). This CDR3 comprises 13 residues. Between the trimmed V and J ends, which lost 5 bases and 8 bases, there was a span of 12 bases. As DNA, the CDR3 is TGTGCCAGCAGTCCTCGTAGGGGCGAAAAACTGTTTTTT. This sequence encodes CASSPRRGEKLFF.

The rearrangement joins TRBV19 to TRBJ2-7; 8 positions agree with TRBD2. CDR1 LNHDA and CDR2 SQIVND come from the germline V gene (reference sequence). The CDR3 totals 14 residues. V lost 5 bases and J lost 1; bases outside the gene matches: 4. CDR3 protein: CASSVGGGSYEQYF. The DNA of the CDR3 is TGTGCCAGTAGTGTCGGGGGGGGATCCTACGAGCAGTACTTC.

V gene TRBV27 combines with J gene TRBJ2-5, with 7 positions matching TRBD1. The end of the DNA aligns better with TRBJ2-7, so the J call may be wrong. Germline V gene data show CDR1 as MNHEY and CDR2 as SMNVEV (reference sequence). The CDR3 contains 14 residues. CDR3 protein: CASTRTGHSYEQYF. CDR3 sequence (DNA): TGTGCCAGCACCAGGACAGGACACTCCTACGAGCAGTACTTC.

V and J are TRBV19 and TRBJ2-1; TRBD2 aligns across 7 bases. With V trimmed by 3 bases and J by 1 base, 0 bases remained unmatched. CDR1 and CDR2 (germline): LNHDA, SQIVND (reference sequence). The CDR3 has 14 amino acids. CDR3 sequence: CASSMGGSYNEQFF. The CDR3 DNA follows: TGTGCCAGTAGTATGGGGGGGTCCTACAATGAGCAGTTCTTC.

This chain joins TRBV5-1 and TRBJ2-1, with D perhaps TRBD2 (6 bases). V dropped 10 bases and J dropped 9 bases, with 20 bases sitting between them. CDR1 is SGHRS, CDR2 YFSETQ, per germline. The CDR3 extends over 13 amino acids. In nucleotides, the CDR3 is TGCGCCTCCAGCCAGGAGGGTTGGAGTGAGCAGTTCTTC. This translates into CASSQEGWSEQFF.

This clone was seen more than once but under ten times. The V gene is TRBV27, the J gene TRBJ1-2; 7 bases fit TRBD1. The V segment lost 5 bases and the J segment 14 bases; nucleotides outside the gene matches: 17. CDR1 is MNHEY, CDR2 SMNVEV, per germline (reference sequence). This CDR3 region has 14 residues. Here the CDR3 reads CASSPRGQGPVYTF. In nucleotides, the CDR3 is TGTGCCAGCAGTCCGAGGGGGCAGGGACCCGTGTATACCTTC.

This clone came up a few times. The V gene is TRBV2, the J gene TRBJ2-2; D is undetermined. Trimming pared 7 bases from V and 7 bases from J, leaving 16 bases between. Germline assignment: CDR1 SNHLY and CDR2 FYNNEI. This CDR3 spans 14 amino acids. The CDR3 protein is CASTKDTVGGELFF. CDR3 in DNA: TGTGCCAGCACCAAAGACACCGTGGGCGGGGAGCTGTTTTTT.

CDR3 sequence (DNA): TGTGCCAGCAGCGGCCAAGGGGTCAATGAGCAGTTCTTC. It translates to CASSGQGVNEQFF. The chain is built from TRBV9 and TRBJ2-1, with D perhaps TRBD1 (5 bases). V lost 3 bases and J lost 6, with 10 bases in between. Per germline, CDR1 SGDLS and CDR2 YYNGEE. This CDR3 is built from 13 residues. Combining the CDR3 with reference TRBV9 and TRBJ2-1 gives the whole variable domain DSGVTQTPKHLITATGQRVTLRCSPRSGDLSVYWYQQSLDQGLQFLIQYYNGEERAKGNILERFSAQQFPDLHSELNLSSLELGDSALYFCASSGQGVNEQFFGPGTRLTVL.